This T cell receptor beta chain was observed in a study of regulatory T cells in long-lasting Graves disease. As for the study in general: Graves' disease counted as persistent after over 5 years of antithyroid drugs with positive TSH receptor antibodies.

Sample time point: persistent/refractory GD, antithyroid drugs over 5 years with positive TRAb. Scientists built the TCR library using RNA that was extracted from PBMCs. Recruitment took place at an endocrinology department in Xi'an, China. Only a few counts were recorded for this clonotype. Germline loops: CDR1 SEHNR, CDR2 FQNEAQ (reference sequence). The CDR3 runs 15 residues. V was cut by 1 base and J by 5 bases, with 14 bases left in between. In building TCR beta libraries, iRepertoire HTBI primers were used together with Arm-PCR of CDR3 regions. TCRdb ran MiXCR on the multiplex PCR reads and lists one entry per CDR3 protein. The profile covers 300,000 to 350,000 distinct CDR3 sequences, with around 20% appearing a single time and 29% taken by the ten largest.

The receptor was isolated from a female donor with Graves disease. This sample comprised peripheral blood mononuclear cells (PBMCs), obtained when the disease was refractory, from a patient treated with antithyroid drugs. V and J are TRBV7-9 and TRBJ1-2; D not certain. The CDR3 here is CASSLGQGQFYGYTF. CDR3 coding DNA: TGTGCCAGCAGCTTAGGGCAAGGCCAGTTTTATGGCTACACCTTC.